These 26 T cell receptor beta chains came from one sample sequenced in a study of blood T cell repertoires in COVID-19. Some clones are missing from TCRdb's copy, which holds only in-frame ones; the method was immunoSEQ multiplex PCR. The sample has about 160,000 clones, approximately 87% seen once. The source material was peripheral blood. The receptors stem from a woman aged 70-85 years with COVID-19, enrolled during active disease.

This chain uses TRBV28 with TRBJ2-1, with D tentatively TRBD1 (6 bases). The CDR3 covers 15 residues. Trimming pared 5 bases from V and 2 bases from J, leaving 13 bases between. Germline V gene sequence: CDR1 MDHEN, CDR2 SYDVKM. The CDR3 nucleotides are TGTGCCAGCAGTCCACAGGGAGATACCTACAATGAGCAGTTCTTC. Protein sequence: CASSPQGDTYNEQFF.

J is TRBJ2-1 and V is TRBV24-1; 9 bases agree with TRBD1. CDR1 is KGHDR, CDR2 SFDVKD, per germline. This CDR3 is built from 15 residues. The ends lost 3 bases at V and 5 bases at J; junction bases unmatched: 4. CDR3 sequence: CATSDGGQGDNEQFF. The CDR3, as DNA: TGTGCCACCAGTGATGGGGGACAGGGAGACAATGAGCAGTTCTTC.

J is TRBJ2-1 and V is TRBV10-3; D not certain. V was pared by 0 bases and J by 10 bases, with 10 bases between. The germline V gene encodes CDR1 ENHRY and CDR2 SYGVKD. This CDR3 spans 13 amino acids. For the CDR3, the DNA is TGTGCCATCAGTGAGTCGAAGCTAGGCGAGCAGTTCTTC. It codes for CAISESKLGEQFF.

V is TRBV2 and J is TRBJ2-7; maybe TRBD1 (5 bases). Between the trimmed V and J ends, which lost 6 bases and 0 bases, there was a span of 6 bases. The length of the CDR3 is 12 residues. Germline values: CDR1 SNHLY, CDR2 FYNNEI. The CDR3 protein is CASRQVSYEQYF. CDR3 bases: TGTGCCAGCAGACAGGTCTCCTACGAGCAGTACTTC. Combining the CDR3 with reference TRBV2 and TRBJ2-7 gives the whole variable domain EPEVTQTPSHQVTQMGQEVILRCVPISNHLYFYWYRQILGQKVEFLVSFYNNEISEKSEIFDDQFSVERPDGSNFTLKIRSTKLEDSAMYFCASRQVSYEQYFGPGTRLTVT.

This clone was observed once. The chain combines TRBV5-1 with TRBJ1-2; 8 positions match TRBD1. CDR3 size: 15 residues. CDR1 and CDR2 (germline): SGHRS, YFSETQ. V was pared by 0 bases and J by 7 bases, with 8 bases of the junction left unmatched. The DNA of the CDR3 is TGCGCCAGCAGCTTGGGACAGGGGCGGTTGGGTGGCTACACCTTC. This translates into CASSLGQGRLGGYTF.

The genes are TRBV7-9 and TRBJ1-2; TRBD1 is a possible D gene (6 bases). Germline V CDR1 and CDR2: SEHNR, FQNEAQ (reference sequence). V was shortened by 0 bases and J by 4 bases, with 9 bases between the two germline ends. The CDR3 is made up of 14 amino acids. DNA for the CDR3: TGTGCCAGCAGCTTAGCGGGGGCCGTCTATGGCTACACCTTC. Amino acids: CASSLAGAVYGYTF.

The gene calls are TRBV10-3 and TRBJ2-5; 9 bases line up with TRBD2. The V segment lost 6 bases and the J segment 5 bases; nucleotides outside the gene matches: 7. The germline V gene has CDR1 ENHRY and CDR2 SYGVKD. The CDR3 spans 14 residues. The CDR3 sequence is CAIRASGAGETQYF. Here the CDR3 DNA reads TGTGCCATCAGAGCTAGCGGGGCTGGGGAGACCCAGTACTTC.

This CDR3 reads CASSLYAGEGYEQYF. CDR3 bases: TGTGCCAGCAGCTTATACGCGGGTGAAGGCTACGAGCAGTACTTC. The chain is built from TRBV7-2 and TRBJ2-7; D is perhaps TRBD2 (5 bases). The CDR3 spans 15 residues. Trimming left V 2 bases short and J 3 bases short, with 14 bases between. CDR1 is SGHTA and CDR2 is FQGNSA in the germline V gene.

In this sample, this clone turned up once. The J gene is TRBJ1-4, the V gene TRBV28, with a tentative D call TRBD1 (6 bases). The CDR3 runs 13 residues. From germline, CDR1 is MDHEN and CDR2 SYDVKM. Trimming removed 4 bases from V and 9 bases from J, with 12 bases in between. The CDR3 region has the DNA TGTGCCAGCAGTTCCCAGGGGCGGCAAAAACTGTTTTTT. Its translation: CASSSQGRQKLFF. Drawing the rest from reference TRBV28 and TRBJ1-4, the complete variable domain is DVKVTQSSRYLVKRTGEKVFLECVQDMDHENMFWYRQDPGLGLRLIYFSYDVKMKEKGDIPEGYSVSREKKERFSLILESASTNQTSMYLCASSSQGRQKLFFGSGTQLSVL.

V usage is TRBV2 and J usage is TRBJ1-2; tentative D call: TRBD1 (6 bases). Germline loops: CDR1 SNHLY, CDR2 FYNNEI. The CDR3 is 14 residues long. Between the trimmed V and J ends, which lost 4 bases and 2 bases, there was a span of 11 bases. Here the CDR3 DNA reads TGTGCCAGCAGTGGAACTACAGGGAACTATGGCTACACCTTC. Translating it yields CASSGTTGNYGYTF.

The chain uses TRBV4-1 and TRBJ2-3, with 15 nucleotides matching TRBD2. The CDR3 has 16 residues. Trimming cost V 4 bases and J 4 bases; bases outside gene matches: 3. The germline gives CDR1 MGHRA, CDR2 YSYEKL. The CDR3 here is CASSPRTSGGADTQYF. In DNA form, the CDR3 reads TGCGCCAGCAGCCCGCGGACTAGCGGGGGGGCAGATACGCAGTATTTT.

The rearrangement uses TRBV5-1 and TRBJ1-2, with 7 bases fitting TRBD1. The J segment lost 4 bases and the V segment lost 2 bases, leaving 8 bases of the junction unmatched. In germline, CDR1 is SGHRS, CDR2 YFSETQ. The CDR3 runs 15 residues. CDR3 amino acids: CASSFDRDKGYGYTF. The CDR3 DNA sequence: TGCGCCAGCAGCTTCGACAGGGACAAGGGCTATGGCTACACCTTC.

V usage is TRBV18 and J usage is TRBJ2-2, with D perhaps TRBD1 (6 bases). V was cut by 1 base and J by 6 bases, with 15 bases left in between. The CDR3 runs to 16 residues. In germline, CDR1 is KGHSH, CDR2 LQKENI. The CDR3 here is CASSPRAGANSGELFF. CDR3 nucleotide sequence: TGTGCCAGCTCACCACGGGCAGGGGCAAATTCCGGGGAGCTGTTTTTT.

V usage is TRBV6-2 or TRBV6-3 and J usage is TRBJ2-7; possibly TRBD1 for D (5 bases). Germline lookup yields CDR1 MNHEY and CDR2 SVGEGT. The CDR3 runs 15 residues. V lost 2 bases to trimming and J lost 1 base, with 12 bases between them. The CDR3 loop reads CASSYIAGISYEQYF. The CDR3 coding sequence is TGTGCCAGCAGTTACATCGCAGGGATATCCTACGAGCAGTACTTC.

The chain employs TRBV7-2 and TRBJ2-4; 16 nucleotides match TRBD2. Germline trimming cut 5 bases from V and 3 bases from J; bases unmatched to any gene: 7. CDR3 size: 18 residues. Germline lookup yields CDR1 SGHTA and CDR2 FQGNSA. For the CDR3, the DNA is TGTGCCAGCAGCCTAGTGGGACTAGCGGGGGGGAGCAAAAACATTCAGTACTTC. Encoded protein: CASSLVGLAGGSKNIQYF.

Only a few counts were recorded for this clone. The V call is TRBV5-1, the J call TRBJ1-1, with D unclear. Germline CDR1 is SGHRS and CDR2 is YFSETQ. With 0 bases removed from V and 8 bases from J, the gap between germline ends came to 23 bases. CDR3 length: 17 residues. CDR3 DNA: TGCGCCAGCAGCTTGGCGTCACAAGTAAATAGCGTCCTCGAAGCTTTCTTT. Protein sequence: CASSLASQVNSVLEAFF.

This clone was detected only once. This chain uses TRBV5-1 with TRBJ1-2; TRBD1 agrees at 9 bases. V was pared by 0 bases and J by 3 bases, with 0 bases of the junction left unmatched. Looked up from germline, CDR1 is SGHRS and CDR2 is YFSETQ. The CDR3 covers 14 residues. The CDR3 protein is CASSLGDRDYGYTF. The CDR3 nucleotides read TGCGCCAGCAGCTTGGGGGACAGGGACTATGGCTACACCTTC.

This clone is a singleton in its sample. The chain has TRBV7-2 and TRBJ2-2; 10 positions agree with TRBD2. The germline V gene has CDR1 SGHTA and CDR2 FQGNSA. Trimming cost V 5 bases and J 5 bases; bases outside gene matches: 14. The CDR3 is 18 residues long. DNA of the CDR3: TGTGCCAGCAGCCCTACCGAACTAGCGGGGAGATCTACCGGGGAGCTGTTTTTT. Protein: CASSPTELAGRSTGELFF.

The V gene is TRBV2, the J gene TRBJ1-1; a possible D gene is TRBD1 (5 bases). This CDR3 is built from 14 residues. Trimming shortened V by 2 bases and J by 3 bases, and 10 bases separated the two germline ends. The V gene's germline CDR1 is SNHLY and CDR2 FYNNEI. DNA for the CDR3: TGTGCCAGCAGTGAACAACGGGGGTACACTGAAGCTTTCTTT. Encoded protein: CASSEQRGYTEAFF.

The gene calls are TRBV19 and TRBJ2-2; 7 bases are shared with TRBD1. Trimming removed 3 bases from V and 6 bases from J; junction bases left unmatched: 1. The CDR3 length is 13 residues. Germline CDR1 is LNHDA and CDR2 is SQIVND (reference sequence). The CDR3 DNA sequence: TGTGCCAGTAGTATGACAGGGTCCGGGGAGCTGTTTTTT. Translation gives CASSMTGSGELFF.

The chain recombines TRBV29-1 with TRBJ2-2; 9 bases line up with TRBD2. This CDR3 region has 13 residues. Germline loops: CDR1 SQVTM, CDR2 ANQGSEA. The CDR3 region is CRAGGGGNGELFF. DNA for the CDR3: TGCCGCGCCGGCGGGGGGGGAAACGGGGAGCTGTTTTTT.

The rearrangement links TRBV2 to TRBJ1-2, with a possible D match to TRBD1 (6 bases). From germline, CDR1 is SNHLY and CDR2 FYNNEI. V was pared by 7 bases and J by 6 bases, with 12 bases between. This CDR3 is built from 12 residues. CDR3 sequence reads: CASTLQGNGYTF. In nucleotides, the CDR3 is TGTGCCAGCACCCTTCAGGGGAATGGCTACACCTTC.

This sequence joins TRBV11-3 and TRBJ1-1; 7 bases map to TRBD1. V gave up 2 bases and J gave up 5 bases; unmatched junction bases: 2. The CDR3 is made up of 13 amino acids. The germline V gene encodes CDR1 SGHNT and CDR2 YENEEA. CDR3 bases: TGTGCCAGCAGCTTAACAGGGGCAACTGAAGCTTTCTTT. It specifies CASSLTGATEAFF.

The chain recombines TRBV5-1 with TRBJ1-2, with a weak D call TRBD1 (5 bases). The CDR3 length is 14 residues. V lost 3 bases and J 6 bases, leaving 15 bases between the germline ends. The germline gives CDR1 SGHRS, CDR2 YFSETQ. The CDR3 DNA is TGCGCCAGCAGCTCCCTGGGGGGGGTGGATGGCTACACCTTC. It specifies CASSSLGGVDGYTF. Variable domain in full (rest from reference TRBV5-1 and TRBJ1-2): KAGVTQTPRYLIKTRGQQVTLSCSPISGHRSVSWYQQTPGQGLQFLFEYFSETQRNKGNFPGRFSGRQFSNSRSEMNVSTLELGDSALYLCASSSLGGVDGYTFGSGTRLTVV.

The DNA for the CDR3 is TGTGCCAGCAGCATAGGACAATTGGATTTCACTGAAGCTTTCTTT. The encoded protein is CASSIGQLDFTEAFF. The genes are TRBV7-2 and TRBJ1-1; D possibly corresponds to TRBD1 (5 bases). Per the germline V gene, CDR1 is SGHTA and CDR2 is FQGNSA. The V and J ends lost 5 bases and 4 bases respectively, with 17 bases between them. This CDR3 is built from 15 residues.

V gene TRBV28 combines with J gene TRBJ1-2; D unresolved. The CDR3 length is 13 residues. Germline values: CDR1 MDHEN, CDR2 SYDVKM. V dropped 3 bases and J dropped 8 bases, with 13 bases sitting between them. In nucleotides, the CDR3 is TGTGCCAGCAGTTTCGAGAGGGAGAGGGGCTACACCTTC. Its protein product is CASSFERERGYTF.